This T cell receptor (beta chain) came from a study of identical twins. The CDR3 has 15 amino acids. Between the trimmed V and J ends, which lost 3 bases and 2 bases, there was a span of 17 bases. Germline loops: CDR1 DFQATT, CDR2 SNEGSKA (reference sequence). One entry per CDR3 protein results from TCRdb running MiXCR on the 5' RACE reads. The data hold around 680,000 distinct CDR3 sequences, with 8.5% to 9% observed a single time. This clonotype turned up a few times. Its matching antigen is unknown. Study results and limitations: Twins' excess sharing was less marked for out-of-frame beta sequences.

The sample was also linked to a second study, of yellow fever vaccine responses in identical twins.

The chain links TRBV20-1 to TRBJ2-7; a possible D gene is TRBD1 (5 bases). Specimen: PBMCs. The TCR was taken from a young woman in good health. The CDR3 coding sequence is TGCAGTGCTAGCCACAGAAGGGGCAACGCCTACGAGCAGTACTTC. It codes for CSASHRRGNAYEQYF.